This passage covers 6 T cell receptor beta chains from one sample sequenced in a study of cytotoxic CD8 clonotypes in ibrutinib-treated CLL. The table came from immunoSEQ multiplex PCR; TCRdb's copy has only in-frame clones and leaves some out. The data hold 40,000 to 55,000 clones, with around four fifths observed a single time. Sequences were derived from PBMCs, sampled after 24 months of ibrutinib treatment. These receptors originate from a human donor with chronic lymphocytic leukemia.

V usage is TRBV7-2 and J usage is TRBJ2-3; D unclear. Between the trimmed V and J ends, which lost 5 bases and 3 bases, there was a span of 15 bases. Germline CDR1 reads SGHTA; CDR2 reads FQGNSA. The CDR3 is 15 residues long. The CDR3 loop is CASSTFRDGTDTQYF. For the CDR3, the DNA is TGTGCCAGCAGCACCTTTAGAGACGGGACAGATACGCAGTATTTT.

This rearrangement joins TRBV18 to TRBJ2-3, with 12 bases fitting TRBD2. CDR1 KGHSH and CDR2 LQKENI come from the germline V gene. V lost 1 base and J lost 4; bases outside the gene matches: 12. There are 19 residues in the CDR3. CDR3 sequence (DNA): TGTGCCAGCTCACCACTTATGCCTAGCGGGAGGGCCGGGGCAGATACGCAGTATTTT. It codes for CASSPLMPSGRAGADTQYF.

This clone has more than one count but fewer than ten. The V call is TRBV7-2, the J call TRBJ1-2; perhaps TRBD1 as D (5 bases). V was shortened by 0 bases and J by 2 bases, with 10 bases between the two germline ends. The CDR3 runs 15 residues. Per the germline V gene, CDR1 is SGHTA and CDR2 is FQGNSA. The DNA for the CDR3 is TGTGCCAGCAGCTTAGCTGGGACGGGGAACTATGGCTACACCTTC. This gives the protein CASSLAGTGNYGYTF.

This clone was observed once. V gene TRBV11-1 combines with J gene TRBJ2-5; 10 bases are a match to TRBD2. The germline V gene encodes CDR1 SGHAT and CDR2 FQDESV (reference sequence). The CDR3 is 15 amino acids. V was clipped by 4 bases and J by 3 bases; unmatched bases: 5. The DNA for the CDR3 is TGTGCCAGCAGCTCCCGGACTAGCGGAAAAGAGACCCAGTACTTC. Protein: CASSSRTSGKETQYF.

The genes are TRBV28 and TRBJ1-1; D unclear. CDR1 and CDR2 from the germline V gene are MDHEN and SYDVKM. V was shortened by 2 bases and J by 2 bases, with 3 bases between the two germline ends. The CDR3 spans 12 residues. In nucleotides, the CDR3 is TGTGCCAGCAGTTTACCTAACACTGAAGCTTTCTTT. Its protein is CASSLPNTEAFF.

This clone came up a few times. The rearrangement uses TRBV7-8 and TRBJ1-1; 11 nucleotides align to TRBD1. J gave up 8 bases and V 5 bases, and 1 base lay outside the gene matches. Germline lookup yields CDR1 SGHVS and CDR2 FQNEAQ. The CDR3 consists of 12 residues. The DNA of the CDR3 is TGTGCCAGCAGCCGGGACAGGGGGGAAGCTTTCTTT. This sequence encodes CASSRDRGEAFF. Complete variable domain (other parts from reference TRBV7-8 and TRBJ1-1): GAGVSQSPRYKVAKRGQDVALRCDPISGHVSLFWYQQALGQGPEFLTYFQNEAQLDKSGLPSDRFFAERPEGSVSTLKIQRTQQEDSAVYLCASSRDRGEAFFGQGTRLTVV.